The 12 T cell receptor beta chains listed next were all sequenced from one sample in a study of CD8 T cells in ankylosing spondylitis. MiXCR, applied by TCRdb to the 5' RACE reads, yields one record per CDR3 protein. The table shows about 96,000 distinct CDR3 sequences, with 7.5% to 9% occurring only once. The source material was blood, either unsorted or a sorted T cell fraction (not recorded which). These TCRs come from a male donor with ankylosing spondylitis or in good health (not recorded which).

This clonotype was counted at least ten times. The V call is TRBV5-1, the J call TRBJ1-1, with 11 bases fitting TRBD1. CDR3 length: 16 amino acids. V shed 4 bases and J 1 base; nucleotides not matched to a gene: 6. CDR1 is SGHRS, CDR2 YFSETQ, per germline. The CDR3 spells CASSAGQGAQNTEAFF. Here the CDR3 DNA reads TGCGCCAGCAGCGCTGGACAGGGGGCCCAGAACACTGAAGCTTTCTTT.

The rearrangement uses TRBV29-1 and TRBJ2-3, with D hard to call. The V end lost 2 bases, the J end lost 2 bases, and 17 bases lay between the germline ends. The germline CDR1 and CDR2 sequences are SQVTM and ANQGSEA. CDR3 length equals 16 residues. The CDR3, as DNA: TGCAGCGTTGAATTATCCAGAGCTTTGGCCACAGATACGCAGTATTTT. Encoded protein: CSVELSRALATDTQYF.

In its sample, this clonotype was seen a few times. The V and J genes are TRBV9 and TRBJ2-1; tentatively, D is TRBD2 (6 bases). CDR3 length: 16 residues. The V end lost 4 bases, the J end lost 0 bases, and 14 bases lay between the germline ends. Per the germline V gene, CDR1 is SGDLS and CDR2 is YYNGEE. Here the CDR3 DNA reads TGTGCCAGCAGCCCTCCTACCGGGAGCTCCTACAATGAGCAGTTCTTC. Translation gives CASSPPTGSSYNEQFF.

Many counts were recorded for this clonotype. This chain's CDR3 is CASSPTGGVYEQYF. CDR3 in DNA: TGTGCCAGCAGCCCGACAGGGGGCGTCTACGAGCAGTACTTC. The genes are TRBV3-1 and TRBJ2-7; TRBD1 aligns across 10 bases. CDR3 length equals 14 residues. J lost 3 bases, V lost 4 bases, and 3 bases had no gene match. Germline V CDR1 and CDR2: LGHDT, YNNKEL (reference sequence).

A few counts support this clonotype. The chain employs TRBV7-9 and TRBJ2-5; D is perhaps TRBD2 (7 bases). This CDR3 comprises 15 residues. Germline lookup yields CDR1 SEHNR and CDR2 FQNEAQ (reference sequence). V lost 11 bases, J lost 5 bases, and 24 bases lay in between. CDR3 loop: CAGQGTKRGIETQYF. CDR3 sequence (DNA): TGTGCCGGCCAGGGGACTAAGAGAGGAATTGAGACCCAGTACTTC.

In this sample, this clonotype turned up many times. V and J are TRBV12-3 or TRBV12-4 and TRBJ2-1, with D maybe TRBD2 (5 bases). The V gene lost 0 bases and the J gene lost 4 bases, with 7 bases spanning the gap. The CDR3 is 14 residues long. The CDR3 DNA is TGTGCCAGCAGTTTAGCGGGAGCTTACAATGAGCAGTTCTTC. It encodes CASSLAGAYNEQFF.

This clonotype was recorded many times. The V gene is TRBV28, the J gene TRBJ2-3, with TRBD2 as a possible D gene (7 bases). The CDR3 spans 15 residues. Germline V gives CDR1 MDHEN, CDR2 SYDVKM. Between the trimmed V and J ends, which lost 2 bases and 3 bases, there was a span of 12 bases. The CDR3 sequence is CASSLAGAWTDTQYF. In DNA form, the CDR3 reads TGTGCCAGCAGTTTAGCGGGGGCCTGGACAGATACGCAGTATTTT.

This clonotype was seen at least ten times. In DNA form, the CDR3 reads TGCGCCAGCTGGACCGGGACTAGCCTTACCTACAATGAGCAGTTCTTC. Translating it yields CASWTGTSLTYNEQFF. V gene TRBV5-1 combines with J gene TRBJ2-1; 9 nucleotides align to TRBD2. CDR1 is SGHRS, CDR2 YFSETQ, per germline. This CDR3 contains 16 residues. With 7 bases clipped from V and 2 bases from J, the junction kept 10 bases outside the gene matches. The full variable domain, in which reference TRBV5-1 and TRBJ2-1 provide the parts outside the CDR3, is KAGVTQTPRYLIKTRGQQVTLSCSPISGHRSVSWYQQTPGQGLQFLFEYFSETQRNKGNFPGRFSGRQFSNSRSEMNVSTLELGDSALYLCASWTGTSLTYNEQFFGPGTRLTVL.

The chain couples TRBV28 to TRBJ2-1; TRBD1 is a possible D gene (5 bases). The CDR3 loop spans 16 amino acids. Germline CDR1 reads MDHEN; CDR2 reads SYDVKM. Deletions cut 5 bases from V and 8 bases from J, with 22 bases between. The CDR3 protein is CASSGAGRGFSYEQFF. The CDR3 coding sequence is TGTGCCAGCAGTGGGGCTGGGCGCGGCTTTTCGTATGAGCAGTTCTTC.

This clonotype was seen a few times. J is TRBJ2-5 and V is TRBV11-2, with D possibly matching TRBD2 (7 bases). The germline CDR1 and CDR2 sequences are SGHAT and FQNNGV. With 4 bases removed from V and 4 bases from J, the gap between germline ends came to 19 bases. The CDR3 length is 16 residues. CDR3 DNA sequence: TGTGCCAGCAGCTCCCCCTTTCGGGGGGCGTCAGAGACCCAGTACTTC. Translating it yields CASSSPFRGASETQYF.

This clonotype was found many times. The V gene is TRBV20-1, the J gene TRBJ2-3; the match to TRBD1 covers 7 bases. There are 16 residues in the CDR3. Germline CDR1 and CDR2: DFQATT and SNEGSKA (reference sequence). J lost 6 bases, V lost 4 bases, and 16 bases had no gene match. The CDR3 reads CSATFRQGGAEDTQYF. CDR3 nucleotides: TGCAGTGCTACCTTTCGACAGGGTGGGGCCGAGGATACGCAGTATTTT.

The table lists this clonotype with many counts. The chain joins TRBV20-1 to TRBJ2-2; D may be TRBD1 (6 bases). Trimming left V 1 base short and J 4 bases short, with 10 bases between. CDR1 and CDR2 from the germline V gene are DFQATT and SNEGSKA (reference sequence). The CDR3 totals 14 residues. The CDR3 sequence is CSARVRTATGELFF. Here the CDR3 DNA reads TGCAGTGCTAGAGTGCGGACAGCCACCGGGGAGCTGTTTTTT.